This T cell receptor beta chain appears in the sequencing data of a study of blood T cell repertoires in COVID-19. About the research overall: The United States, Italy and Spain provided the acute and convalescent COVID-19 samples. T cells, B-cell-depleted T cells, or PBMCs provided the cDNA or gDNA that served as material.

Germline assignment: CDR1 LNHDA and CDR2 SQIVND (reference sequence). V lost 5 bases to trimming and J lost 6 bases; unmatched junction nucleotides: 8. The CDR3 sequence is 15 residues long. Authors' analysis steps: Amplification with reference gene primers provided the estimates of nucleated cell counts. Assay: immunoSEQ multiplex PCR; the TCRdb copy retains only in-frame clones and omits some. The DNA was the basis for D and trimming; V, J and clone size are from that table. The sample lists about 150,000 clones; roughly 83% were seen once. The chain combines TRBV19 with TRBJ1-4; 8 nucleotides agree with TRBD1. Sequenced input: peripheral blood. The receptor was isolated from a woman aged 55-69 years with COVID-19, enrolled during active disease. The CDR3 sequence: CASSFSGTGYEKLFF. The CDR3 DNA follows: TGTGCCAGTAGTTTCTCCGGGACAGGATATGAAAAACTGTTTTTT.